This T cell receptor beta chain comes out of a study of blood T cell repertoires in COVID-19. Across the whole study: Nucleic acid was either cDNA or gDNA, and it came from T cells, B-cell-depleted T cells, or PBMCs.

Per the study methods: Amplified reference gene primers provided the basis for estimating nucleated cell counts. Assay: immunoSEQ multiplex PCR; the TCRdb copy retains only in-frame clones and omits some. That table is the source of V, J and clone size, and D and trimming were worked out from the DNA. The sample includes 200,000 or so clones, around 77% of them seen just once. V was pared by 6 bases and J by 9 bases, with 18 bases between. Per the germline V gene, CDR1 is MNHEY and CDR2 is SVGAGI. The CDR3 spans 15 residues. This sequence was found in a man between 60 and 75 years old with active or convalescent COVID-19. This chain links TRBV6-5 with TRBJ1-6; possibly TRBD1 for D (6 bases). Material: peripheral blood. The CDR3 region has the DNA TGTGCCAGCAGATGGGGGGGCGGTGGGGGTTCACCCCTCCACTTT. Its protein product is CASRWGGGGGSPLHF.